The 7 T cell receptor beta chains in this list originate from one sample, sequenced in a study. MiXCR was run by TCRdb on the reads, yielding one entry per CDR3 protein. Among approximately 3,500 distinct CDR3 sequences, 9.8% were seen once, and the ten largest hold 5.5% to 7.5%. Sequencing input: CD4+ T cells from synovial fluid. The source is a human donor with rheumatoid arthritis.

This rearrangement joins TRBV12-3 or TRBV12-4 to TRBJ1-2; unclear D gene. Trimming left V 5 bases short and J 3 bases short, with 10 bases between. This CDR3 is built from 13 residues. As DNA, the CDR3 is TGTGCCAGCAGTCGGAGCCCCGACTATGGCTACACCTTC. Amino acid sequence: CASSRSPDYGYTF.

By proportion, this clonotype is medium-sized. The chain joins TRBV20-1 to TRBJ2-1; 9 nucleotides align to TRBD2. The CDR3 has 15 amino acids. Germline CDR1 and CDR2: DFQATT and SNEGSKA (reference sequence). J lost 3 bases, V lost 4 bases, and 7 bases had no gene match. Written as DNA, the CDR3 is TGCAGTGCTACTTTGACTAGCGGAGTCTACAATGAGCAGTTCTTC. It encodes CSATLTSGVYNEQFF.

By share, this clonotype counts as medium-sized (0.01 to 0.1%). The chain is built from TRBV30 and TRBJ2-2; TRBD2 matches 9 bases. The CDR3 has 15 residues. The germline V gene encodes CDR1 GTSNPN and CDR2 SVGIG (reference sequence). Trimming cost V 1 base and J 8 bases; bases outside gene matches: 8. The CDR3 region has the DNA TGTGCCTGGAGTGAAGCGGGAGGTTGGAAGGGGGAGCTGTTTTTT. Its translation: CAWSEAGGWKGELFF. Full variable domain (outside the CDR3, taken from reference TRBV30 and TRBJ2-2): SQTIHQWPATLVQPVGSPLSLECTVEGTSNPNLYWYRQAAGRGLQLLFYSVGIGQISSEVPQNLSASRPQDRQFILSSKKLLLSDSGFYLCAWSEAGGWKGELFFGEGSRLTVL.

This clonotype was counted only a few times. The chain carries TRBV4-2 and TRBJ2-1; D ambiguous. CDR3 length equals 16 residues. V lost 1 base and J lost 0, with 10 bases in between. CDR1 LGHNA and CDR2 YNFKEQ come from the germline V gene. The CDR3: CASSQADASSYNEQFF. CDR3 DNA sequence: TGTGCCAGCAGCCAAGCTGACGCAAGCTCCTACAATGAGCAGTTCTTC.

This clonotype qualifies as medium-sized. The chain has TRBV20-1 and TRBJ2-3; tentatively, D is TRBD1 (6 bases). V shed 6 bases and J shed 2 bases, with 12 bases lying between them. The CDR3 has 13 amino acids. From germline, CDR1 is DFQATT and CDR2 SNEGSKA (reference sequence). In nucleotides, the CDR3 is TGCAGTGCCCATCGGACAGCCACAGATACGCAGTATTTT. Translation: CSAHRTATDTQYF.

This clonotype is medium-sized. In nucleotides, the CDR3 is TGTGCCAGCAGTCCCCTGGGGGGCCTAGCGGGACGGGGCGAGCAGTACTTC. It specifies CASSPLGGLAGRGEQYF. The chain joins TRBV28 to TRBJ2-7; TRBD2 aligns across 9 bases. Losses at the gene ends were 5 bases for V and 6 bases for J; bases not matched to a gene: 17. CDR3 length: 17 residues. Per germline, CDR1 MDHEN and CDR2 SYDVKM.

This clonotype qualifies as medium-sized (0.01 to 0.1%). The chain joins TRBV6-6 to TRBJ2-1; TRBD2 agrees at 11 bases. Germline CDR1 MNHNY, CDR2 SVGAGI (reference sequence). V shed 6 bases and J 7 bases; nucleotides not matched to a gene: 14. The length of the CDR3 is 17 residues. The CDR3 loop reads CASRPWTSGSRGNEQFF. DNA of the CDR3: TGTGCCAGCAGACCTTGGACTAGCGGGTCAAGGGGGAATGAGCAGTTCTTC.